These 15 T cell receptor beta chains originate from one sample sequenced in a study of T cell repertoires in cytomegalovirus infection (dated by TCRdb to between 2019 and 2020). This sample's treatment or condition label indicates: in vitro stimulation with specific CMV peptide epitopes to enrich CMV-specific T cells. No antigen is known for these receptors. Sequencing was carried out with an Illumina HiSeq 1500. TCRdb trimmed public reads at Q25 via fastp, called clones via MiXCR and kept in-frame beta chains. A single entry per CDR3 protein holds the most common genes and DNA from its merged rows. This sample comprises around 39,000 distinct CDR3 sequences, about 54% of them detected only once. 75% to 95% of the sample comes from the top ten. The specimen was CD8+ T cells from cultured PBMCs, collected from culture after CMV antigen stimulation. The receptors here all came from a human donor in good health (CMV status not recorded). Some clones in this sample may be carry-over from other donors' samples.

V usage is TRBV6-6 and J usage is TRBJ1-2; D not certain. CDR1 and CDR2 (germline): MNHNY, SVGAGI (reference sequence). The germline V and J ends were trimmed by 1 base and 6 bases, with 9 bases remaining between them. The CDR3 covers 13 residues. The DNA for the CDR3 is TGTGCCAGCAGTTACTTTGAGGGAGATGGCTACACCTTC. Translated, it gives CASSYFEGDGYTF.

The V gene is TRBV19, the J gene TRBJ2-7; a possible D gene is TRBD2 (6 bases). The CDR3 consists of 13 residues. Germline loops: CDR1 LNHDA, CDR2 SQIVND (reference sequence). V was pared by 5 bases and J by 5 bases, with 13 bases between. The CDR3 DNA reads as TGTGCCAGTAGTGCCTTGACTAGGAACGAGCAGTACTTC. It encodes CASSALTRNEQYF.

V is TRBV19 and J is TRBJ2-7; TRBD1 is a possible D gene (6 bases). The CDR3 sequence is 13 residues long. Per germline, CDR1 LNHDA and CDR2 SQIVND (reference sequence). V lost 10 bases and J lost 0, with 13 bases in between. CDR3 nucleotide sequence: TGTGCCACCGGGGACAAGATCTCCTACGAGCAGTACTTC. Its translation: CATGDKISYEQYF.

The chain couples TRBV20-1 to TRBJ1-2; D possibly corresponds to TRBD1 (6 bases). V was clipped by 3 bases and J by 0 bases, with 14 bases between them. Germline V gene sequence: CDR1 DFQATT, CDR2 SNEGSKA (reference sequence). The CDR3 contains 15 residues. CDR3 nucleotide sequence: TGCAGTGCTAGCGGCGGGAGGGGGGCTAACTATGGCTACACCTTC. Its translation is CSASGGRGANYGYTF.

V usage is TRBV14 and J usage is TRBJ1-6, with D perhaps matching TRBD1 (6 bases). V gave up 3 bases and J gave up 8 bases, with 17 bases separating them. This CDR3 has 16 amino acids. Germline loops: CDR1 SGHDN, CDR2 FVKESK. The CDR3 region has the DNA TGTGCCAGCAGCCACACACAGGGATCAAGTTATTCACCCCTCCACTTT. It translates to CASSHTQGSSYSPLHF.

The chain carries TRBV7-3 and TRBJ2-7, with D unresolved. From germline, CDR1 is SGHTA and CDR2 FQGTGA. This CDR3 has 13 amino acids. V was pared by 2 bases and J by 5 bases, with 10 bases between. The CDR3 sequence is CASSLVPDHEQYF. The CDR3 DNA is TGTGCCAGCAGCTTAGTTCCGGACCACGAGCAGTACTTC.

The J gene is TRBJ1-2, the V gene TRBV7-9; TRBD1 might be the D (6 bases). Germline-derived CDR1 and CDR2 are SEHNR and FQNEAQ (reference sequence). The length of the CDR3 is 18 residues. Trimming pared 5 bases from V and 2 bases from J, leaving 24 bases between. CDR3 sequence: CASSREPGRLGGNYGYTF. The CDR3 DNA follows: TGTGCCAGCAGCCGGGAGCCGGGCCGGCTAGGGGGGAACTATGGCTACACCTTC.

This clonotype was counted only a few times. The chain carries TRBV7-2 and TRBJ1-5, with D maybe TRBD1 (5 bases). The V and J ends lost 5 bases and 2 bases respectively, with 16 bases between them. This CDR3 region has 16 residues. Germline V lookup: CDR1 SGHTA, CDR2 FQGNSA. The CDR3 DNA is TGTGCCAGCAGCCAGGGCCGTTGGACGGGCAATCAGCCCCAGCATTTT. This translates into CASSQGRWTGNQPQHF.

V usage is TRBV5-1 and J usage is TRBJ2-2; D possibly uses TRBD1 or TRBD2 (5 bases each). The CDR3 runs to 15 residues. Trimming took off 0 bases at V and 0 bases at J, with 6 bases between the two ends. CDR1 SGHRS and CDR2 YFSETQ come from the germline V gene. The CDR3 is CASSLAGPNTGELFF. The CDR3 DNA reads TGCGCCAGCAGCTTGGCGGGACCGAACACCGGGGAGCTGTTTTTT. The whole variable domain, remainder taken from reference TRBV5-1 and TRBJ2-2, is KAGVTQTPRYLIKTRGQQVTLSCSPISGHRSVSWYQQTPGQGLQFLFEYFSETQRNKGNFPGRFSGRQFSNSRSEMNVSTLELGDSALYLCASSLAGPNTGELFFGEGSRLTVL.

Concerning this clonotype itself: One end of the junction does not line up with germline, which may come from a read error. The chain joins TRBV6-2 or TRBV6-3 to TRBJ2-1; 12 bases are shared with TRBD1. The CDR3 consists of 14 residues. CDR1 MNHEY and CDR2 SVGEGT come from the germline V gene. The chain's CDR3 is CATGGTGGYHEQFF. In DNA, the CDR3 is TGTGCCACCGGCGGGACAGGGGGCTACCATGAGCAGTTCTTC.

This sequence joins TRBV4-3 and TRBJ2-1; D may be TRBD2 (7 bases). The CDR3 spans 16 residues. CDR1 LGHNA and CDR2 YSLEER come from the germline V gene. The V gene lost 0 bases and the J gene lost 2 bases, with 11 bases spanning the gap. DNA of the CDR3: TGCGCCAGCAGCCAAGAGGAGGGGGGGCCCTACAATGAGCAGTTCTTC. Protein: CASSQEEGGPYNEQFF.

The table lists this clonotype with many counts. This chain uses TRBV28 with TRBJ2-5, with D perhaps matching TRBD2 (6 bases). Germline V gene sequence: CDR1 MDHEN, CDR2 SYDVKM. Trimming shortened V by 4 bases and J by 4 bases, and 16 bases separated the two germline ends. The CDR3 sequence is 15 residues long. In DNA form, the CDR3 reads TGTGCCAGCAGTTCTAGGTGGCGGGAAGCAGAGACCCAGTACTTC. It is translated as CASSSRWREAETQYF.

Here the CDR3 reads CASGTLEGDTEAFF. The CDR3 DNA reads as TGTGCCAGCGGCACCCTCGAGGGTGACACTGAAGCTTTCTTT. This chain uses TRBV7-6 with TRBJ1-1, with no clear D. This CDR3 spans 14 amino acids. CDR1 and CDR2 (germline): SGHVS, FNYEAQ. V was shortened by 8 bases and J by 3 bases, with 16 bases between the two germline ends.

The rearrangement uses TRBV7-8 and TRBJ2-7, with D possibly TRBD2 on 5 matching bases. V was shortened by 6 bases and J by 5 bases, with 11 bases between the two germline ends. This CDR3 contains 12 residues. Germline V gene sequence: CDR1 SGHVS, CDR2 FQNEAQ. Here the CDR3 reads CASREVEDEQYF. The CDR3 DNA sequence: TGTGCCAGCAGGGAGGTCGAGGACGAGCAGTACTTC.

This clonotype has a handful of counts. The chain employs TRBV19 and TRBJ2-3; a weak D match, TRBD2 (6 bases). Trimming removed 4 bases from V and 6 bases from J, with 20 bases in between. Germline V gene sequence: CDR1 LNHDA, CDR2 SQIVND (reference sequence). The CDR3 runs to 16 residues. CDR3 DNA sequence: TGTGCCAGTAGTACCGGGACTTGGGCTTATGAGGATACGCAGTATTTT. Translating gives CASSTGTWAYEDTQYF.